One sample yielded the 5 T cell receptor beta chains listed below, sequenced in a study of T cells expressing NK-cell markers. With the 5' RACE reads reprocessed, TCRdb shows one record per CDR3 protein and no DNA. The listing records about 260,000 distinct CDR3 sequences. The specimen sequenced was blood T cells: a sorted CD56 or NKG2C T cell subset, CD4+ or CD8+ T cells, or bulk PBMC T cells (not recorded which). Receptors originate from a woman between 18 and 70 years old in good health.

The rearrangement links TRBV3-1 to TRBJ2-3; TCRdb calls TRBD1, which cannot be checked without DNA. The germline V gene has CDR1 LGHDT and CDR2 YNNKEL (reference sequence). This CDR3 contains 12 residues. CDR3 amino acids: CASSTRGDTQYF.

The rearrangement uses TRBV18 and TRBJ2-1. The CDR3 has 12 amino acids. The germline gives CDR1 KGHSH, CDR2 LQKENI. The CDR3 is CASSPVGNEQFF.

The rearrangement joins TRBV28 to TRBJ1-5; TCRdb lists TRBD1, though no DNA is available to test this call. The CDR3 is made up of 16 amino acids. Germline assignment: CDR1 MDHEN and CDR2 SYDVKM. CDR3 residues: CASSLLVHRGDQPQHF.

V gene TRBV18 combines with J gene TRBJ1-4. Per the germline V gene, CDR1 is KGHSH and CDR2 is LQKENI. The CDR3 totals 14 residues. CDR3 in amino acids: CASSPQEGAEKLFF.

The V gene is TRBV6-1, the J gene TRBJ1-1; TCRdb's D call, TRBD1, is unchecked because there is no DNA. Germline V CDR1 and CDR2: MNHNS, SASEGT. CDR3 length: 13 amino acids. Here the CDR3 reads CASRQGGNTEAFF.